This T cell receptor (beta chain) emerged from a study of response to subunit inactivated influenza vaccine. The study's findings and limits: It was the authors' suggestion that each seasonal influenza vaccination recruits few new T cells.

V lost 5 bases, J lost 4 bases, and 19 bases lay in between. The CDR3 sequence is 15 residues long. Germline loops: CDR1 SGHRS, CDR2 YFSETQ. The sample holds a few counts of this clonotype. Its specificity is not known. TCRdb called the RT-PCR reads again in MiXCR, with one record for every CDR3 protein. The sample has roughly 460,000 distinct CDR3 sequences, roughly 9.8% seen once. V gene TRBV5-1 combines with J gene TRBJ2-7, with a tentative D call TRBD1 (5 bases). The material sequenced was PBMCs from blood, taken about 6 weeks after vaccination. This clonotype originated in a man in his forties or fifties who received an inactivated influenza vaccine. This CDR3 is CASSLATGARYEQYF. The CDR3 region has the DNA TGCGCCAGCAGTTTAGCTACAGGCGCGAGATACGAGCAGTACTTC.